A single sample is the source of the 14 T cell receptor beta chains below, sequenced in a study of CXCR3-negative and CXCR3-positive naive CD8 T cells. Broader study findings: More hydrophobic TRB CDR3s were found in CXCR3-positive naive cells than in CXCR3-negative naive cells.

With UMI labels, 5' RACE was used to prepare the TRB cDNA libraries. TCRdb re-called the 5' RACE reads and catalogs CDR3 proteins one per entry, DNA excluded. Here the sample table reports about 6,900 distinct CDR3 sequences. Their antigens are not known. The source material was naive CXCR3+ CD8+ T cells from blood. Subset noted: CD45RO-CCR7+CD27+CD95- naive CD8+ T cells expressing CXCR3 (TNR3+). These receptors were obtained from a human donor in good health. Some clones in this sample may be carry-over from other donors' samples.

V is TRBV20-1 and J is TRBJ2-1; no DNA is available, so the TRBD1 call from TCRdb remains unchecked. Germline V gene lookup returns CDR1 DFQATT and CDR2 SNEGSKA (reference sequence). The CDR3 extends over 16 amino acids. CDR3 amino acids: CSAPQSEGLSYNEQFF.

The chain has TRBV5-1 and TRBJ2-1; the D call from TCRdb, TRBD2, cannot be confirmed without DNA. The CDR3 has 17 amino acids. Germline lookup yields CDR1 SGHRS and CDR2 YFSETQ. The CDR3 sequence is CASSPRLAGGPSYEQFF.

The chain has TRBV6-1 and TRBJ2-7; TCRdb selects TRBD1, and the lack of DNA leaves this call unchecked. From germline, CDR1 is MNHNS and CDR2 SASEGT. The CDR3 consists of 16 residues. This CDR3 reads CASSEWAWDRDYEQYF.

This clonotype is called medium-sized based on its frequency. The CDR3 loop reads CASSSYRSSYEQYF. V and J are TRBV7-9 and TRBJ2-7. This CDR3 has 14 amino acids. Germline assignment: CDR1 SEHNR and CDR2 FQNEAQ (reference sequence).

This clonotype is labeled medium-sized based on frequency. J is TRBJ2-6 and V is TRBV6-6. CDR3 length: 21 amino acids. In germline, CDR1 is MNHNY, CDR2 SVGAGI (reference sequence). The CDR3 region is CASQFAIIEFGTETGANVLTF.

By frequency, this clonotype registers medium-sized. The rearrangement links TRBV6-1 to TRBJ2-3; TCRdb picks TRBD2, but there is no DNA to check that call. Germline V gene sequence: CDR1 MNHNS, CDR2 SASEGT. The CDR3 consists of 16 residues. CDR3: CASSELLGTSWDTQYF.

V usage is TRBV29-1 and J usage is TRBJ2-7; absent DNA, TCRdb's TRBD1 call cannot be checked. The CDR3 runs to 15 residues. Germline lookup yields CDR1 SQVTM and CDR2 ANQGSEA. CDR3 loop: CSVEDLTGTSYEQYF.

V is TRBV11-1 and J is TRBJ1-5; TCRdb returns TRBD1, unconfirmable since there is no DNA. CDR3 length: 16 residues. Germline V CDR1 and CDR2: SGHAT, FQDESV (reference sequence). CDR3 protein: CASSYELQDGNQPQHF.

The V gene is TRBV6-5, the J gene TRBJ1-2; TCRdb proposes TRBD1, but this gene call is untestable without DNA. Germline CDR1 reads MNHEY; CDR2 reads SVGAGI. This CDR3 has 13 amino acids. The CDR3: CASSSGDNYGYTF.

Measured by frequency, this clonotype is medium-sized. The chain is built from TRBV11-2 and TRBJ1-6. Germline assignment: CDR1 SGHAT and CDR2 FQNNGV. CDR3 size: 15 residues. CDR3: CASRRESSYNSPLHF.

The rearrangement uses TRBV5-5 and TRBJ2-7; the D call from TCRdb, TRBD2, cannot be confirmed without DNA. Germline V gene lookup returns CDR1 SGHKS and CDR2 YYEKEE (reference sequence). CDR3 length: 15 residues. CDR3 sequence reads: CASSLVEGESYEQYF.

CDR3 region: CASSQGPSGLPYEQYF. J is TRBJ2-7 and V is TRBV4-1; as DNA is missing, the TRBD2 call by TCRdb cannot be tested. CDR1 is MGHRA and CDR2 is YSYEKL in the germline V gene. The CDR3 totals 16 residues.

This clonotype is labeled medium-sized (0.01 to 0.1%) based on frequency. The CDR3 sequence: CASSLGQSYEQYF. J is TRBJ2-7 and V is TRBV5-1; the D gene TCRdb calls, TRBD1, cannot be checked with no DNA. Looked up from germline, CDR1 is SGHRS and CDR2 is YFSETQ. The CDR3 covers 13 residues.

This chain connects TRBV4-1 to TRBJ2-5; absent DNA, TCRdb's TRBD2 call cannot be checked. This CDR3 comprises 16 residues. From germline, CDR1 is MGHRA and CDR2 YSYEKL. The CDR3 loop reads CASSTRLADGQETQYF.